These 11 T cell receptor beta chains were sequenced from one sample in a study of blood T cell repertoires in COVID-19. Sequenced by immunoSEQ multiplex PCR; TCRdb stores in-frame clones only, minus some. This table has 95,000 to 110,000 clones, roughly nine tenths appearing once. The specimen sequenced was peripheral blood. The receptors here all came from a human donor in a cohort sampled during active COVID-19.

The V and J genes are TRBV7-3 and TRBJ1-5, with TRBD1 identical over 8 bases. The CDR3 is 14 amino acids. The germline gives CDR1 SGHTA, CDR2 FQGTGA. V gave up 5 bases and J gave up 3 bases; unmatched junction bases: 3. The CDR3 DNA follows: TGTGCCAGCAGCCTGACAGGGGCCAATCAGCCCCAGCATTTT. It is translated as CASSLTGANQPQHF.

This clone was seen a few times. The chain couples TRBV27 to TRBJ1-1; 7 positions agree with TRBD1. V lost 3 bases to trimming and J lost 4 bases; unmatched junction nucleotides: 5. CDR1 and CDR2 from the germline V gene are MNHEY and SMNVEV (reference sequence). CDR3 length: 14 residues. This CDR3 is CASSFNPGGTEAFF. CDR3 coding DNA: TGTGCCAGCAGTTTTAACCCAGGGGGCACTGAAGCTTTCTTT.

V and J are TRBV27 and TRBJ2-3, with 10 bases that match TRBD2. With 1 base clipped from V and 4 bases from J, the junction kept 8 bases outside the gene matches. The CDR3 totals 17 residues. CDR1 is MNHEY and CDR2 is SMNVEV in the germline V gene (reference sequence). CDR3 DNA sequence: TGTGCCAGCAGTTTATACCTAGCGGGAGCTCTTGCAGATACGCAGTATTTT. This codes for CASSLYLAGALADTQYF.

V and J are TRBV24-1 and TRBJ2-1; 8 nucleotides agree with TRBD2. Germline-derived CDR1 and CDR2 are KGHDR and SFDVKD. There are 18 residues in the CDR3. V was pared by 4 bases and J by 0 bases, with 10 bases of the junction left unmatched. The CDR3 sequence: CATSEPTSGRSSYNEQFF. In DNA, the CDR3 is TGTGCCACCAGTGAGCCTACTAGCGGACGGAGCTCCTACAATGAGCAGTTCTTC.

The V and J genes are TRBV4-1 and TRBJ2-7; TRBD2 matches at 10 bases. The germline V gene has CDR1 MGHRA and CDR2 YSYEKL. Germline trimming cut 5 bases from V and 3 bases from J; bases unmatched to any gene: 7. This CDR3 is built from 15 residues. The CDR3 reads CASSSFGTSDYEQYF. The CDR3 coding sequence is TGCGCCAGCAGCAGTTTCGGGACTAGCGACTACGAGCAGTACTTC.

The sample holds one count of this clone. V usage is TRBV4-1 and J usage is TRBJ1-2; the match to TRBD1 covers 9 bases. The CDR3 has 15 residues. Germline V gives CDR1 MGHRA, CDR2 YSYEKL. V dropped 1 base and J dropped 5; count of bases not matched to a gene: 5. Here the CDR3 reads CASSQVIGQGYGYTF. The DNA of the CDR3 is TGCGCCAGCAGCCAAGTAATTGGACAGGGGTATGGCTACACCTTC.

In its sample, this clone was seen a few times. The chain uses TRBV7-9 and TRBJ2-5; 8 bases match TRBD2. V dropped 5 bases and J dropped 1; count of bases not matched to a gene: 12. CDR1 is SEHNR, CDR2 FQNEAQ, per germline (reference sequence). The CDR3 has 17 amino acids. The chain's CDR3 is CASSPKIIAGPQETQYF. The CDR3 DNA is TGTGCCAGCAGCCCCAAAATCATAGCGGGACCCCAAGAGACCCAGTACTTC.

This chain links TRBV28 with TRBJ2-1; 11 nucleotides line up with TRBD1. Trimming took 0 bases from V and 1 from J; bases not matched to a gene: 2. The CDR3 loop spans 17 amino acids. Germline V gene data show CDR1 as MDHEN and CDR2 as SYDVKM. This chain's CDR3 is CASSLWGTGGSYNEQFF. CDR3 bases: TGTGCCAGCAGTTTATGGGGGACAGGGGGGTCCTACAATGAGCAGTTCTTC.

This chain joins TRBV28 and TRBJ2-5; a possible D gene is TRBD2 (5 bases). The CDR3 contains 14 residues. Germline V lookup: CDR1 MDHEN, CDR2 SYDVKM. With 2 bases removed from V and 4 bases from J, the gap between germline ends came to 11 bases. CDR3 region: CASSLGAVLETQYF. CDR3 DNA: TGTGCCAGCAGTTTAGGAGCGGTTCTAGAGACCCAGTACTTC.

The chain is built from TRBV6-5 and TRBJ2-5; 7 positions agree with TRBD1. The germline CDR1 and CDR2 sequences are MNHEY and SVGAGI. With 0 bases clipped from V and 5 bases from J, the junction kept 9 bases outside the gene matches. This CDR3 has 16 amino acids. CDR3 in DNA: TGTGCCAGCAGTTACTCTAGACAGGGCGGTTGGGAGACCCAGTACTTC. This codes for CASSYSRQGGWETQYF.

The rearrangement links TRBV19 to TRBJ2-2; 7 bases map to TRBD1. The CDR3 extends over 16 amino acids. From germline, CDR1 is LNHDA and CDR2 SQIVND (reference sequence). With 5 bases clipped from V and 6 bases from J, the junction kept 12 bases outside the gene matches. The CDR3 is CASSAIQGRVAGELFF. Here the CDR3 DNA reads TGTGCCAGTAGTGCCATACAGGGGCGGGTGGCCGGGGAGCTGTTTTTT. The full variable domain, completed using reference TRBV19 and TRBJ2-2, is DGGITQSPKYLFRKEGQNVTLSCEQNLNHDAMYWYRQDPGQGLRLIYYSQIVNDFQKGDIAEGYSVSREKKESFPLTVTSAQKNPTAFYLCASSAIQGRVAGELFFGEGSRLTVL.